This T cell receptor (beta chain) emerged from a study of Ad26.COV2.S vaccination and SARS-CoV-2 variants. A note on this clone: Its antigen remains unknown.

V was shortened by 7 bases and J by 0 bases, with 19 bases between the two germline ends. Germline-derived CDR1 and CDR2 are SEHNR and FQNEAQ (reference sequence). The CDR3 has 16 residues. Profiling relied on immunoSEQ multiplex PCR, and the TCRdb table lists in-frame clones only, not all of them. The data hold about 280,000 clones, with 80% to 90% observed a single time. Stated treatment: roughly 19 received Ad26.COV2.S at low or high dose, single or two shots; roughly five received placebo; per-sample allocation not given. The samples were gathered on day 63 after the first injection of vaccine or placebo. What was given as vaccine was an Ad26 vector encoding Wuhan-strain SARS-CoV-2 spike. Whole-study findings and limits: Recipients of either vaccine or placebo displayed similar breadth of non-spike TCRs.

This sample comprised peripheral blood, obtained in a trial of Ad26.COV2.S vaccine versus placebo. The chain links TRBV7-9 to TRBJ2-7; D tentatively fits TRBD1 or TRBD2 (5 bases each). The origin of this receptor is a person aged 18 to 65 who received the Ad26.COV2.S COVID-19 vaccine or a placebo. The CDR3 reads CASNGGGTLSSYEQYF. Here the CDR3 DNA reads TGTGCCAGCAATGGGGGTGGGACGTTAAGCTCCTACGAGCAGTACTTC.